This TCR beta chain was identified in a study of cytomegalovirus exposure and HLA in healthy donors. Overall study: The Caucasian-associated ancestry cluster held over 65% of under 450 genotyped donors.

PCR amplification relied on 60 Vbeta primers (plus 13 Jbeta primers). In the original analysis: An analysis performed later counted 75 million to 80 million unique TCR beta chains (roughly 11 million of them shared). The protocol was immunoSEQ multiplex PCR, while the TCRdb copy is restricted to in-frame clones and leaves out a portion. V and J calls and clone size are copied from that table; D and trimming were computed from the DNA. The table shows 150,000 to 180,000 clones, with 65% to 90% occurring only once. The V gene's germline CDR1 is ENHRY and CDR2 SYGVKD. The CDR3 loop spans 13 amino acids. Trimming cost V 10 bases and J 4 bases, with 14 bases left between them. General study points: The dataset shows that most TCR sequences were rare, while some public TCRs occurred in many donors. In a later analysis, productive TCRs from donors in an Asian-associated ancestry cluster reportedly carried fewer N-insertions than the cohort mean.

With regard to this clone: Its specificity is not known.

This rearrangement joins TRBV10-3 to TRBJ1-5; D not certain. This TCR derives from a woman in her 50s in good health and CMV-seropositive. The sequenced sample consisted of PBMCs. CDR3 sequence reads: CATTTGENQPQHF. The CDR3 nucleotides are TGTGCCACCACCACGGGAGAGAATCAGCCCCAGCATTTT.